These T cell receptor beta chains were read from a single sample in a study of naive and memory T cell subsets. Each CDR3 protein is one row after TCRdb ran MiXCR on the UMI-ligation and nested PCR reads. The sample includes some 110,000 distinct CDR3 sequences, roughly 15% of them seen just once. The sequenced sample was naive CD8+ T cells from blood. All receptors come from a human donor in good health. Both conserved end residues are part of each CDR3. D genes are given only for firm matches. Some rows mark clone size as missing; the rest say once, few, many or name a class of expanded clone.

NA	NA	TRBJ2-1	TRBV14	CASSQVLEYNEQFF	TGTGCCAGCAGCCAGGTTTTGGAATACAATGAGCAGTTCTTC
NA	TRBD2	TRBJ2-3	TRBV6-2/TRBV6-3	CASSYTGLAGATDTQYF	TGTGCCAGCAGTTACACAGGACTAGCGGGGGCCACAGATACGCAGTATTTT
many	TRBD1	TRBJ2-2	TRBV11-3	CASSSRQGGNTGELFF	TGTGCCAGCAGCTCGCGACAGGGGGGGAACACCGGGGAGCTGTTTTTT
NA	TRBD1	TRBJ2-1	TRBV15	CATSRDRGAAVNEQFF	TGTGCCACCAGCAGGGACAGGGGGGCTGCTGTGAATGAGCAGTTCTTC
NA	NA	TRBJ2-3	TRBV2	CASSEAPRTDTQYF	TGTGCCAGCAGTGAAGCGCCACGCACAGATACGCAGTATTTT
many	NA	TRBJ2-7	TRBV4-1	CASSQEFARRGEQYF	TGCGCCAGCAGCCAAGAGTTTGCGCGACGCGGGGAGCAGTACTTC
many	NA	TRBJ2-3	TRBV11-3	CASSLEQATDTQYF	TGTGCCAGCAGCTTAGAGCAGGCCACAGATACGCAGTATTTT
few	NA	TRBJ2-5	TRBV29-1	CSVVLRGIRETQYF	TGCAGCGTTGTACTTAGGGGGATCCGGGAGACCCAGTACTTC
few	NA	TRBJ2-1	TRBV12-3/TRBV12-4	CASSLAGTNNEQFF	TGTGCCAGCAGTTTAGCGGGAACCAACAATGAGCAGTTCTTC
NA	NA	TRBJ2-3	TRBV9	CASSVNWGTDTQYF	TGTGCCAGCAGCGTAAATTGGGGGACAGATACGCAGTATTTT
NA	NA	TRBJ2-2	TRBV7-3	CASSFSLTGELFF	TGTGCCAGCAGCTTCTCTCTCACCGGGGAGCTGTTTTTT
few	NA	TRBJ2-1	TRBV4-2	CASSQARAGLEGEQFF	TGTGCCAGCAGCCAAGCCCGGGCAGGTCTAGAGGGTGAGCAGTTCTTC
few	NA	TRBJ1-3	TRBV11-1	CASSKEGFSGNTIYF	TGTGCCAGCAGCAAAGAGGGGTTCTCTGGAAACACCATATATTTT
NA	NA	TRBJ2-3	TRBV7-6	CASSFPDPDTQYF	TGTGCCAGCAGCTTTCCAGACCCAGATACGCAGTATTTT
NA	NA	TRBJ1-1	TRBV6-6	CASSYSVAFF	TGTGCCAGCAGTTATTCTGTGGCTTTCTTT
few	NA	TRBJ2-1	TRBV21-1	CASTLGDSTDHYNEQFF	TGTGCCAGCACCCTAGGGGACAGCACCGATCATTACAATGAGCAGTTCTTC
NA	TRBD2	TRBJ2-1	TRBV9	CASSPGTSGSSSYNEQFF	TGTGCCAGCAGCCCGGGGACTAGCGGGTCGAGCTCCTACAATGAGCAGTTCTTC
many	NA	TRBJ2-2	TRBV13	CASSLYRLPDTGELFF	TGTGCCAGCAGCTTATATCGGCTACCTGACACCGGGGAGCTGTTTTTT
few	NA	TRBJ1-2	TRBV28	CASSGMDWGLDGYTF	TGTGCCAGCAGCGGAATGGATTGGGGTCTGGACGGCTACACCTTC
once	NA	TRBJ1-1	TRBV29-1	CSVTGPNTEAFF	TGCAGCGTGACAGGCCCGAACACTGAAGCTTTCTTT
NA	TRBD1	TRBJ1-2	TRBV7-9	CASSLMGQSNYGYTF	TGTGCCAGCAGCTTGATGGGACAGTCCAACTATGGCTACACCTTC
NA	NA	TRBJ1-1	TRBV5-6	CASSFELGDTEAFF	TGTGCCAGCAGCTTTGAGCTCGGGGACACTGAAGCTTTCTTT
few	TRBD2	TRBJ2-5	TRBV25-1	CASSDPQRGGEETQYF	TGTGCCAGCAGTGATCCCCAGCGGGGGGGGGAAGAGACCCAGTACTTC
few	NA	TRBJ2-7	TRBV10-3	CAISESGGFFEQYF	TGTGCCATCAGTGAGTCGGGGGGATTTTTCGAGCAGTACTTC
many	TRBD2	TRBJ2-1	TRBV10-3	CAIKTSSSYNEQFF	TGTGCCATCAAGACTAGCTCTTCCTACAATGAGCAGTTCTTC
NA	NA	TRBJ1-1	TRBV13	CASSTRRGLNTEAFF	TGTGCCAGCAGCACACGGCGGGGGCTCAACACTGAAGCTTTCTTT
many	TRBD2	TRBJ2-5	TRBV7-6	CASSLKVPGGRETQYF	TGTGCCAGCAGCTTAAAGGTTCCGGGAGGGAGAGAGACCCAGTACTTC
NA	NA	TRBJ2-2	TRBV24-1	CATSDQGTKNTGELFF	TGTGCCACCAGTGATCAAGGGACGAAGAACACCGGGGAGCTGTTTTTT
NA	NA	TRBJ2-3	TRBV28	CASSFRRSEDTQYF	TGTGCCAGCAGTTTCCGGCGATCTGAAGATACGCAGTATTTT
many	NA	TRBJ1-6	TRBV6-6	CAARAGSPLHF	TGTGCCGCTAGGGCGGGTTCACCCCTCCACTTT
many	TRBD2	TRBJ2-1	TRBV13	CASSSLGGGQYNEQFF	TGTGCCAGCAGCTCCCTAGGCGGGGGGCAATACAATGAGCAGTTCTTC
NA	NA	TRBJ1-1	TRBV9	CASSVGGPEAFF	TGTGCCAGCAGCGTTGGAGGCCCCGAAGCTTTCTTT
many	TRBD1	TRBJ2-4	TRBV6-2/TRBV6-3	CASTYSPGQGNIQYF	TGTGCCAGCACTTACTCGCCGGGACAGGGTAACATTCAGTACTTC
NA	NA	TRBJ2-5	TRBV11-1	CASSSPWDAGQETQYF	TGTGCCAGCAGCTCCCCGTGGGACGCAGGGCAAGAGACCCAGTACTTC
few	NA	TRBJ2-3	TRBV12-3/TRBV12-4	CASNQGSDTQYF	TGTGCCAGCAATCAGGGCTCGGATACGCAGTATTTT
NA	TRBD1	TRBJ2-2	TRBV13	CASSPGQGVWTGELFF	TGTGCCAGCAGCCCGGGACAGGGGGTGTGGACCGGGGAGCTGTTTTTT
few	NA	TRBJ2-1	TRBV4-3	CASSPSRARDNEQFF	TGCGCCAGCAGCCCTAGCAGGGCACGAGACAATGAGCAGTTCTTC
many	TRBD1	TRBJ2-1	TRBV4-3	CASSPGGGGSYNEQFF	TGCGCCAGCAGCCCAGGGGGTGGTGGTTCCTACAATGAGCAGTTCTTC
NA	NA	TRBJ1-2	TRBV7-9	CASDPGTADGYTF	TGTGCCAGCGACCCCGGGACGGCCGATGGCTACACCTTC
NA	NA	TRBJ2-7	TRBV12-3/TRBV12-4	CASSPGGPAYEQYF	TGTGCCAGCAGTCCTGGGGGTCCGGCCTACGAGCAGTACTTC
many	TRBD2	TRBJ2-1	TRBV6-2/TRBV6-3	CASSYVQPGLAGGEQFF	TGTGCCAGCAGTTACGTACAACCGGGACTAGCGGGAGGTGAGCAGTTCTTC
few	NA	TRBJ2-3	TRBV7-9	CASSPTADTQYF	TGTGCCAGCAGCCCCACCGCAGATACGCAGTATTTT
NA	NA	TRBJ2-2	TRBV12-3/TRBV12-4	CASSRENTGELFF	TGTGCCAGCAGCCGAGAGAACACCGGGGAGCTGTTTTTT
many	TRBD1	TRBJ1-1	TRBV27	CASSFTLTGGLDEAFF	TGTGCCAGCAGTTTCACTTTGACAGGGGGCTTGGATGAAGCTTTCTTT
NA	NA	TRBJ2-7	TRBV4-1	CASSQDAGISYEQYF	TGCGCCAGCAGCCAAGATGCAGGGATCTCCTACGAGCAGTACTTC
NA	NA	TRBJ1-1	TRBV7-9	CASASPAPLNTEAFF	TGTGCCAGCGCCTCTCCCGCGCCTCTGAACACTGAAGCTTTCTTT
NA	NA	TRBJ1-3	TRBV7-9	CASSSDIGNTIYF	TGTGCCAGCAGCTCCGACATCGGAAACACCATATATTTT
NA	NA	TRBJ2-1	TRBV12-3/TRBV12-4	CASSLRGNEQFF	TGTGCCAGCAGTTTAAGGGGAAATGAGCAGTTCTTC
many	TRBD1	TRBJ1-5	TRBV11-3	CASSTGTGNQPQHF	TGTGCCAGCAGCACCGGGACAGGGAATCAGCCCCAGCATTTT